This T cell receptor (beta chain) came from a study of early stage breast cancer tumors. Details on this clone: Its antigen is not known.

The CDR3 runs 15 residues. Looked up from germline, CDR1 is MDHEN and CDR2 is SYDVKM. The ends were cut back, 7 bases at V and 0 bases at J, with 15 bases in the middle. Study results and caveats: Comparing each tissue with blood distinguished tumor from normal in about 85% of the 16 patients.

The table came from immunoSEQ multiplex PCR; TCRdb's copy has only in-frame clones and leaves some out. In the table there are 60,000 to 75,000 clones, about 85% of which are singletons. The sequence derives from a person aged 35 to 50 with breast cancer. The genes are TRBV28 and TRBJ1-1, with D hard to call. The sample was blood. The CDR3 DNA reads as TGTGCCAGCAAGCAACCCGGCCTCATGAACACTGAAGCTTTCTTT. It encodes CASKQPGLMNTEAFF.